This T cell receptor beta chain was captured by sequencing in a study of blood T cell repertoires in COVID-19. Overall study context: Acute and convalescent COVID-19 samples came from the United States, Italy and Spain. T cells, B-cell-depleted T cells, or PBMCs supplied cDNA or gDNA.

Here immunoSEQ multiplex PCR was the method, and the copy in TCRdb shows in-frame clones only, minus some. The table records around 390,000 clones, approximately 90% of them present only once. CDR1 and CDR2 (germline): MNHEY, SVGAGI. The length of the CDR3 is 15 residues. V was pared by 2 bases and J by 4 bases, with 11 bases between. The cohort comprised adults aged about 18 to 100 years residing in some 24 US areas. What the recovered Cohort 3 donors had was two negative PCRs, clearance, or symptom resolution. The sequenced sample was PBMCs or T cells enriched from blood (not recorded which). The J gene is TRBJ2-2, the V gene TRBV6-5, with D unclear. The TCR sequence derives from a woman aged 50 to 65 who had recovered from COVID-19. CDR3 in amino acids: CASSYATVTTGELFF. The DNA of the CDR3 is TGTGCCAGCAGTTACGCCACAGTAACCACCGGGGAGCTGTTTTTT.